The 8 T cell receptor beta chains below all came from one sample that was sequenced in a study of shared clonotypes between healthy human individuals. Data came from immunoSEQ multiplex PCR; TCRdb stores just in-frame clones and leaves some out. The sample carries about 1.1 million clones, 60% to 85% recorded once. Sequencing used memory CD4+ T cells from PBMCs. The subset was: CD45RA-negative fraction. The receptors stem from a man aged 18 to 35 in good health. Some clones in this sample may be carry-over from other donors' samples.

V usage is TRBV25-1 and J usage is TRBJ2-5, with 9 bases that match TRBD2. With the DNA end fitting TRBJ2-7 better, the J assignment may be wrong. The CDR3 runs to 14 residues. CDR1 and CDR2 (germline): MGHDK, SYGVNS. CDR3 protein: CASSVLAGSDEQYF. In DNA, the CDR3 is TGTGCCAGCAGTGTTCTAGCGGGATCGGACGAGCAGTACTTC.

The count of this clone is one. In DNA, the CDR3 is TGTGCCAGCAGGACAGGGCGGAACGAGCAGTACTTC. Translating gives CASRTGRNEQYF. The chain recombines TRBV28 with TRBJ2-7, with TRBD1 matching over 7 bases. CDR1 and CDR2 from the germline V gene are MDHEN and SYDVKM. The CDR3 spans 12 residues. J gave up 5 bases and V 6 bases, and 4 bases lay outside the gene matches.

The rearrangement joins TRBV7-6 to TRBJ2-7; 7 bases match TRBD1. Germline CDR1 SGHVS, CDR2 FNYEAQ. The CDR3 runs 17 residues. The J segment lost 6 bases and the V segment lost 5 bases, leaving 19 bases of the junction unmatched. The CDR3 DNA sequence: TGTGCCAGCAGCGGGACCGCGACAGGGTTCGTTGGTCTCGAGCAGTACTTC. It codes for CASSGTATGFVGLEQYF.

The chain combines TRBV11-2 with TRBJ2-2; 8 nucleotides line up with TRBD1. The V segment lost 1 base and the J segment 5 bases; nucleotides outside the gene matches: 12. The CDR3 is made up of 18 amino acids. The germline V gene has CDR1 SGHAT and CDR2 FQNNGV. The DNA for the CDR3 is TGTGCCAGCAGCTTAGGCAAAGGTGGCAGGGGGCTGACCGGGGAGCTGTTTTTT. It encodes CASSLGKGGRGLTGELFF.

This clone was counted only a few times. This rearrangement joins TRBV5-6 to TRBJ2-7; no clear D. V lost 0 bases, J lost 1 base, and 8 bases lay in between. Germline V gene data show CDR1 as SGHDT and CDR2 as YYEEEE. The CDR3 sequence is 14 residues long. The CDR3 DNA is TGTGCCAGCAGCTTGGGTATGGAGTCCTACGAGCAGTACTTC. Its protein is CASSLGMESYEQYF.

This chain links TRBV5-4 with TRBJ1-2; 7 nucleotides align to TRBD1. The CDR3 runs 13 residues. J lost 3 bases, V lost 4 bases, and 3 bases had no gene match. Germline-derived CDR1 and CDR2 are SGHNT and YYREEE (reference sequence). The DNA for the CDR3 is TGTGCCAGCAGCGTTGACAGGGACTATGGCTACACCTTC. This codes for CASSVDRDYGYTF.

The genes are TRBV5-1 and TRBJ2-2; no reliable D call. CDR1 and CDR2 (germline): SGHRS, YFSETQ. The CDR3 runs 13 residues. Trimming shortened V by 2 bases and J by 3 bases, and 5 bases separated the two germline ends. The CDR3 region is CASSFPDTGELFF. For the CDR3, the DNA is TGCGCCAGCAGCTTCCCGGACACCGGGGAGCTGTTTTTT.

This clone was recorded once. The chain joins TRBV5-6 to TRBJ2-3; D assignment may be TRBD1 or TRBD2 (6 bases each). This CDR3 is built from 16 residues. V shed 4 bases and J shed 4 bases, with 19 bases lying between them. Germline CDR1 reads SGHDT; CDR2 reads YYEEEE. In DNA, the CDR3 is TGTGCCAGCAGCACTATATCGTCGGGGGCCGCAGATACGCAGTATTTT. Its translation is CASSTISSGAADTQYF.